The sequence of this TCR beta chain was determined in a study of cytomegalovirus exposure and HLA in healthy donors. Points on this clone: Its specificity is unknown.

These donors, healthy bone marrow donors, were studied. Primers for the PCR totalled 60 Vbeta and 13 Jbeta. TCRdb's table, derived via immunoSEQ multiplex PCR, lists solely in-frame clones and lacks some. The sample carries 110,000 or so clones, about 61% recorded once. Germline CDR1 reads LNHDA; CDR2 reads SQIVND (reference sequence). The J segment lost 1 base and the V segment lost 7 bases, leaving 7 bases of the junction unmatched. The CDR3 has 15 residues. Overall study findings and caveats: In vitro assays verified that three CMV-associated chains recognized CMV antigens specifically. Within the data, a cluster of highly shared sequence variants was likely a sequencing artifact.

Sequenced input: PBMCs. The chain has TRBV19 and TRBJ1-3; 7 nucleotides agree with TRBD1. This receptor was taken from a man between 18 and 35 years old in good health and CMV-seropositive. The CDR3 sequence is CASTLPGQSGNTIYF. The DNA for the CDR3 is TGTGCCAGTACCCTTCCGGGACAGTCTGGAAACACCATATATTTT. Variable domain in full (rest from reference TRBV19 and TRBJ1-3): DGGITQSPKYLFRKEGQNVTLSCEQNLNHDAMYWYRQDPGQGLRLIYYSQIVNDFQKGDIAEGYSVSREKKESFPLTVTSAQKNPTAFYLCASTLPGQSGNTIYFGEGSWLTVV.